The 8 T cell receptor beta chains presented below share a single source sample, sequenced in a study of cytomegalovirus exposure and HLA in healthy donors. It was with 60 Vbeta and 13 Jbeta primers that the PCR ran. Clones were sequenced by immunoSEQ multiplex PCR, and TCRdb holds only the in-frame ones, with some missing. The sample has 150,000 to 200,000 clones, about three quarters seen once; the top ten hold roughly 2.8%. Material for sequencing was PBMCs. Source of these receptors: a woman in her forties in good health and CMV-seropositive.

The chain couples TRBV7-8 to TRBJ2-3; 16 bases match TRBD2. V was clipped by 5 bases and J by 7 bases; unmatched bases: 12. The CDR3 length is 18 residues. The germline CDR1 and CDR2 sequences are SGHVS and FQNEAQ. The DNA of the CDR3 is TGTGCCAGCAGCCCCACGGGGACTAGCGGGGGGGCTAGGAATACGCAGTATTTT. Its translation is CASSPTGTSGGARNTQYF.

This chain uses TRBV18 with TRBJ2-7, with TRBD2 matching over 8 bases. J was trimmed by 2 bases and V by 4 bases; bases with no gene match: 10. The CDR3 runs to 16 residues. From germline, CDR1 is KGHSH and CDR2 LQKENI. The CDR3 sequence: CASSLASGSHPYEQYF. The DNA of the CDR3 is TGTGCCAGCTCACTGGCTAGCGGGTCCCACCCCTACGAGCAGTACTTC.

This clone was seen more than once but under ten times. This sequence joins TRBV4-3 and TRBJ2-6, with 9 bases matching TRBD1. V gave up 0 bases and J gave up 1 base; unmatched junction bases: 4. This CDR3 has 18 amino acids. CDR1 and CDR2 from the germline V gene are LGHNA and YSLEER. CDR3 sequence (DNA): TGCGCCAGCAGCCAAGAGGCACAGGGGGCATCTGGGGCCAACGTCCTGACTTTC. It yields the protein CASSQEAQGASGANVLTF.

V gene TRBV30 combines with J gene TRBJ2-5; maybe TRBD2 (6 bases). CDR1 and CDR2 (germline): GTSNPN, SVGIG (reference sequence). The CDR3 runs to 13 residues. Trimming pared 4 bases from V and 4 bases from J, leaving 13 bases between. The CDR3 coding sequence is TGTGCCTGGAAGGCGGGGTGGGCAGAGACCCAGTACTTC. This translates into CAWKAGWAETQYF.

V and J are TRBV7-8 and TRBJ2-5; 10 positions agree with TRBD2. Germline CDR1 and CDR2: SGHVS and FQNEAQ. V trimming: 3 bases; J trimming: 5 bases; junction bases outside the gene matches: 18. The CDR3 consists of 19 residues. The CDR3 region has the DNA TGTGCCAGCAGCTTCCGCCCCGTCTCGGAGCGGGAGGGAGGGGAGACCCAGTACTTC. Protein: CASSFRPVSEREGGETQYF.

The chain carries TRBV13 and TRBJ2-1, with TRBD2 matching over 10 bases. This CDR3 spans 16 amino acids. J gave up 3 bases and V 2 bases, and 4 bases lay outside the gene matches. The germline gives CDR1 PRHDT, CDR2 FYEKMQ (reference sequence). DNA of the CDR3: TGTGCCAGCAGCTTACTAGCGGGAGCTGACTACAATGAGCAGTTCTTC. Amino acid sequence: CASSLLAGADYNEQFF.

This chain connects TRBV11-2 to TRBJ2-1; TRBD2 matches at 11 bases. V shed 3 bases, J shed 9 bases, and the junction held 4 bases outside the gene matches. Germline lookup yields CDR1 SGHAT and CDR2 FQNNGV. The CDR3 runs to 14 residues. DNA for the CDR3: TGTGCCAGCAGCTTTACTAGCGGGAGTGGTGAGCAGTTCTTC. Translation gives CASSFTSGSGEQFF.

V gene TRBV19 combines with J gene TRBJ1-1; no reliable D call. V dropped 3 bases and J dropped 7 bases, with 12 bases sitting between them. Germline CDR1 reads LNHDA; CDR2 reads SQIVND (reference sequence). There are 13 residues in the CDR3. The DNA for the CDR3 is TGTGCCAGTAGTATTTATCCCAGGCTTGAAGCTTTCTTT. It is translated as CASSIYPRLEAFF.